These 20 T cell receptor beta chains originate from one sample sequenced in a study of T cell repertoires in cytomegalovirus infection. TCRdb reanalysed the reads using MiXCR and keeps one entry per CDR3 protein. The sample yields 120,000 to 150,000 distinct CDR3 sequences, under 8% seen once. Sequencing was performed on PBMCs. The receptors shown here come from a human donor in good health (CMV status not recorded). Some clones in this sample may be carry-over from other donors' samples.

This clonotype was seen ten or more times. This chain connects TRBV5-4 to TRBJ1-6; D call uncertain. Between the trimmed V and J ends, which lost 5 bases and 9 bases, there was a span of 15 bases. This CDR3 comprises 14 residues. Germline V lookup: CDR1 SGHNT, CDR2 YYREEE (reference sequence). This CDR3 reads CASSSEQQSSPLHF. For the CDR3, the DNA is TGTGCCAGCAGTTCAGAACAGCAGAGTTCACCCCTCCACTTT.

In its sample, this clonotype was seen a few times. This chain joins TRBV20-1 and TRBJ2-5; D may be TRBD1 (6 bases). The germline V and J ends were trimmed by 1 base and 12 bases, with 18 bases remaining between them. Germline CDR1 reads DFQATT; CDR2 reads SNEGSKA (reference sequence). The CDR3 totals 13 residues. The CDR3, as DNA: TGCAGTGCTAGAGCTTCCGACCACAGGGCAAAGTACTTC. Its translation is CSARASDHRAKYF.

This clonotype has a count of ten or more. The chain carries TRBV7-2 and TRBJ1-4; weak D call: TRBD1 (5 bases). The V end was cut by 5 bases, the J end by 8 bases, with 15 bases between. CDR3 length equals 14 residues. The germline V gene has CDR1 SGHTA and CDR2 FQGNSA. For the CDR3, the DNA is TGTGCCAGCAGCCTACACCCCGGACAAGAAAAACTGTTTTTT. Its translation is CASSLHPGQEKLFF. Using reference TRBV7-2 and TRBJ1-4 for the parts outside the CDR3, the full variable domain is GAGVSQSPSNKVTEKGKDVELRCDPISGHTALYWYRQSLGQGLEFLIYFQGNSAPDKSGLPSDRFSAERTGGSVSTLTIQRTQQEDSAVYLCASSLHPGQEKLFFGSGTQLSVL.

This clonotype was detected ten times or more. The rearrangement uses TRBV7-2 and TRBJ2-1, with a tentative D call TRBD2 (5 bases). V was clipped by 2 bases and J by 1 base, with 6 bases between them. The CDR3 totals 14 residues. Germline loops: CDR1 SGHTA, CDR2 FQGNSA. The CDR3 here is CASSLRGSYNEQFF. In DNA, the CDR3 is TGTGCCAGCAGCTTAAGAGGGTCCTACAATGAGCAGTTCTTC. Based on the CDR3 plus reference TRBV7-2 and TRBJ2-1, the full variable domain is GAGVSQSPSNKVTEKGKDVELRCDPISGHTALYWYRQSLGQGLEFLIYFQGNSAPDKSGLPSDRFSAERTGGSVSTLTIQRTQQEDSAVYLCASSLRGSYNEQFFGPGTRLTVL.

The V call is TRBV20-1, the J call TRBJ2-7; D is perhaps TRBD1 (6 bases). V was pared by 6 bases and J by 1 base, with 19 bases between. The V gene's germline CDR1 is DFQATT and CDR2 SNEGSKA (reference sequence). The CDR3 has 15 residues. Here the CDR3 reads CSAPHPRQESYEQYF. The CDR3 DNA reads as TGCAGTGCCCCCCACCCTAGACAGGAGTCCTACGAGCAGTACTTC.

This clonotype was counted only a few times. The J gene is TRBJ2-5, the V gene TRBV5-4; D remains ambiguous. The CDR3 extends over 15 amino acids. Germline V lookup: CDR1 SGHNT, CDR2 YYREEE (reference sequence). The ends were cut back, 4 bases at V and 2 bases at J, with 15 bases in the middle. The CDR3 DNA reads TGTGCCAGCAGCCCCGCAGAGGCGAGACAAGAGACCCAGTACTTC. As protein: CASSPAEARQETQYF.

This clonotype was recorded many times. The CDR3 DNA reads as TGTGCCACCAGAGCGTCAGGGGGCAATCAGCCCCAGCATTTT. It yields the protein CATRASGGNQPQHF. V gene TRBV24-1 combines with J gene TRBJ1-5; D possibly corresponds to TRBD1 (6 bases). The CDR3 contains 14 residues. Looked up from germline, CDR1 is KGHDR and CDR2 is SFDVKD. V lost 7 bases to trimming and J lost 2 bases, with 11 bases between them.

CDR3 in DNA: TGTGCCAGCAGCACCGGGACAGCCTCTCAAGAGACCCAGTACTTC. This encodes CASSTGTASQETQYF. This chain connects TRBV7-6 to TRBJ2-5; 7 bases are shared with TRBD1. The germline CDR1 and CDR2 sequences are SGHVS and FNYEAQ. CDR3 length: 15 residues. V lost 5 bases and J lost 2; bases outside the gene matches: 8.

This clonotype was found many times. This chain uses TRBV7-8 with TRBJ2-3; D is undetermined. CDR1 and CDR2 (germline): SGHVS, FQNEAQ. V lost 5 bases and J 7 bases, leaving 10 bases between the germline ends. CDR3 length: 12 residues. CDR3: CASSIVRNTQYF. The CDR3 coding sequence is TGTGCCAGCAGCATAGTCAGAAATACGCAGTATTTT.

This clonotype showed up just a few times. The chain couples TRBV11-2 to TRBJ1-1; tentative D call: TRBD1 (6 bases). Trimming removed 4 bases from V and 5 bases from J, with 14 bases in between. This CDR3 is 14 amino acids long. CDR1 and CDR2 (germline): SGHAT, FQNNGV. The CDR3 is CASSSLQGKTEAFF. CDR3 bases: TGTGCCAGCAGCTCCCTACAGGGAAAGACTGAAGCTTTCTTT. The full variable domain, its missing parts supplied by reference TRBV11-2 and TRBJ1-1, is EAGVAQSPRYKIIEKRQSVAFWCNPISGHATLYWYQQILGQGPKLLIQFQNNGVVDDSQLPKDRFSAERLKGVDSTLKIQPAKLEDSAVYLCASSSLQGKTEAFFGQGTRLTVV.

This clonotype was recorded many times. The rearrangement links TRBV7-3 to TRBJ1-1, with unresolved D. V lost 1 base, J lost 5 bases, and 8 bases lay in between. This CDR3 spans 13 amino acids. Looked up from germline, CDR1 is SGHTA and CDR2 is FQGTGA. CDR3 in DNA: TGTGCCAGCAGCTTAAGCTCTTCGACTGAAGCTTTCTTT. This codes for CASSLSSSTEAFF. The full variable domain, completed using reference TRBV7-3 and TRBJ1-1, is GAGVSQTPSNKVTEKGKYVELRCDPISGHTALYWYRQSLGQGPEFLIYFQGTGAADDSGLPNDRFFAVRPEGSVSTLKIQRTERGDSAVYLCASSLSSSTEAFFGQGTRLTVV.

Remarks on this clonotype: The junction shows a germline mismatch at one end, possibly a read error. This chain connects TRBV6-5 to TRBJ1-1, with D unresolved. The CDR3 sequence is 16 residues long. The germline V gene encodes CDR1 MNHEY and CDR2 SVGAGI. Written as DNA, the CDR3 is TGTGCCAGCAGTTCCCGAGGTGTGGGAGGGAACACTGAAGCTTCCTTT. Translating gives CASSSRGVGGNTEASF.

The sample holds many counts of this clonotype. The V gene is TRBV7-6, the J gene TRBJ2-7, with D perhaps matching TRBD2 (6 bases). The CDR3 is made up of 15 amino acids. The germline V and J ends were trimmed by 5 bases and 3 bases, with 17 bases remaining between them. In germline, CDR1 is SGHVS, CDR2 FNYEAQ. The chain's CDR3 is CASSQDPPRGYEQYF. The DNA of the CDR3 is TGTGCCAGCAGCCAGGATCCGCCGCGGGGCTACGAGCAGTACTTC.

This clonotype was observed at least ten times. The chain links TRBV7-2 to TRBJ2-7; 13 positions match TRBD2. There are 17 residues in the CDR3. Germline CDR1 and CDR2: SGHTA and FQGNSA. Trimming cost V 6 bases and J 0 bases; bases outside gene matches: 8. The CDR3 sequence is CASSPRTSGGSSYEQYF. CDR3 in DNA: TGTGCCAGCAGTCCCCGGACTAGCGGGGGTAGCTCCTACGAGCAGTACTTC.

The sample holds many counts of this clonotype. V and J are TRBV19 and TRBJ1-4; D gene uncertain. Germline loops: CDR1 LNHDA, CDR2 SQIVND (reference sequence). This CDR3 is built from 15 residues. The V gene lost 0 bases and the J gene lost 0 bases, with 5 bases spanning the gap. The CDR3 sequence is CASSIDGATNEKLFF. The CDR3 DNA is TGTGCCAGTAGTATAGATGGAGCAACTAATGAAAAACTGTTTTTT.

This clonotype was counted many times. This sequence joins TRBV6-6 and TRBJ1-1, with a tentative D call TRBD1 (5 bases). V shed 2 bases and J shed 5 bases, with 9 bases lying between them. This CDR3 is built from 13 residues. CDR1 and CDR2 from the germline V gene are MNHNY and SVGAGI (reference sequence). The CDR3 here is CASSYGRETEAFF. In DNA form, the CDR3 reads TGTGCCAGCAGTTACGGCAGGGAAACTGAAGCTTTCTTT.

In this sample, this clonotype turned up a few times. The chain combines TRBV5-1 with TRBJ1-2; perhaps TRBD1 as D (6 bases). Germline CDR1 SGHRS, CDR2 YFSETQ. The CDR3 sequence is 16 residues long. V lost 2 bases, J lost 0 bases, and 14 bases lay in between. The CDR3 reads CASSFADSGANYGYTF. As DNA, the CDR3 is TGCGCCAGCAGCTTTGCGGACAGCGGAGCTAACTATGGCTACACCTTC. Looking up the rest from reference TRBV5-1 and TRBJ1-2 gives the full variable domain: KAGVTQTPRYLIKTRGQQVTLSCSPISGHRSVSWYQQTPGQGLQFLFEYFSETQRNKGNFPGRFSGRQFSNSRSEMNVSTLELGDSALYLCASSFADSGANYGYTFGSGTRLTVV.

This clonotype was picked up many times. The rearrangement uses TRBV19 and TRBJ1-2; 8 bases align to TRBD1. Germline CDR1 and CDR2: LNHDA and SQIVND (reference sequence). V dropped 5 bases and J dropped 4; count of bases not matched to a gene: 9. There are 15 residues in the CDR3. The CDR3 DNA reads TGTGCCAGTAGTTCTCCAGGGGGCGCATCCTATGGCTACACCTTC. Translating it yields CASSSPGGASYGYTF.

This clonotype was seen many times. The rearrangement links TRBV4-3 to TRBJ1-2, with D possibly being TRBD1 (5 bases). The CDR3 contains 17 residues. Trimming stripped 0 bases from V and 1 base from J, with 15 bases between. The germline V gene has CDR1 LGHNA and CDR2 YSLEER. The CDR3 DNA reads TGCGCCAGCAGCCAAGATCCAGGGAGTCGATTTAACTATGGCTACACCTTC. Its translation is CASSQDPGSRFNYGYTF.

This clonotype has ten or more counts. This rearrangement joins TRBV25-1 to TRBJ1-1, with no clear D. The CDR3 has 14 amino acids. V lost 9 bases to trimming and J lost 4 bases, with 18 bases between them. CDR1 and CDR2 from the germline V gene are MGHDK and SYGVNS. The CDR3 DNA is TGTGCCAGAAAACCCACAAGAGGGAGCACTGAAGCTTTCTTT. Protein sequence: CARKPTRGSTEAFF.